A selection of T cell receptor beta chains follows, all from one sample in a study of T cell changes during pregnancy in multiple sclerosis. Here immunoSEQ multiplex PCR was the method, and the copy in TCRdb shows in-frame clones only, minus some. There are around 59,000 clones in the sample; nearly 95% occur only once, and 0.85% to 1% lies in the top ten. Sequenced material: peripheral blood, taken in the first trimester of pregnancy. These receptors originate from a female donor with multiple sclerosis, enrolled in a pregnancy study. Both conserved end residues are part of each CDR3. Fields, in order: clone size, J gene, D gene, CDR3 length, V gene, CDR3 DNA, CDR3 protein. A D gene is named only where the DNA matches it firmly. Not all rows give a size; the values are once, few, many and, for expanded clones, a class.

>.|TRBJ1-1|.|15|TRBV7-9
TGTGCCAGCAGCTTATGGGGGGGTGTGAACACTGAAGCTTTCTTT
CASSLWGGVNTEAFF
>.|TRBJ1-1|.|11|TRBV5-4
TGTGCCAGCAGCCTAGAGACTGAAGCTTTCTTT
CASSLETEAFF
>few|TRBJ2-2|TRBD1|15|TRBV5-4
TGTGCCAGCAGCCTAGACAGGGTCAACACCGGGGAGCTGTTTTTT
CASSLDRVNTGELFF
>.|TRBJ2-3|.|14|TRBV9
TGTGCCAGCAGCGTAGAACAGGGTACAGATACGCAGTATTTT
CASSVEQGTDTQYF
>.|TRBJ1-1|.|13|TRBV5-4
TGTGCCAGCAGCTTAGACAGAGACACTGAAGCTTTCTTT
CASSLDRDTEAFF
>.|TRBJ1-2|TRBD1|15|TRBV23-1
TGCGCCAGCAGTCAATCCGGGACAGGGGACTATGGCTACACCTTC
CASSQSGTGDYGYTF
>.|TRBJ1-2|.|13|TRBV6-5
TGTGCCAGCAGTTACGGGGGGAACTATGGCTACACCTTC
CASSYGGNYGYTF
>.|TRBJ2-5|.|11|TRBV19
TGTGCCCCCCCGTGCCAAGAGACCCAGTACTTC
CAPPCQETQYF
>.|TRBJ2-7|TRBD1|15|TRBV5-6
TGTGCCAGCAGCTTGGGGACAGGGGGCTCCTACGAGCAGTACTTC
CASSLGTGGSYEQYF
>once|TRBJ1-4|TRBD1|14|TRBV6-5
TGTGCCAGCAGTTTGGACAGGGTACGGGAAAAACTGTTTTTT
CASSLDRVREKLFF
>once|TRBJ1-1|.|12|TRBV7-2
TGTGCCAGCAGCCCAGGGTGGGGTGAAGCTTTCTTT
CASSPGWGEAFF
>.|TRBJ1-1|.|13|TRBV4-2
TGTGCCAGCAGCCAAGATCCCGGCACTGAAGCTTTCTTT
CASSQDPGTEAFF
>.|TRBJ1-2|.|13|TRBV2
TGTGCCAGCAGTGGGGGAGTTAACTATGGCTACACCTTC
CASSGGVNYGYTF
>.|TRBJ2-2|TRBD2|18|TRBV4-2
TGTGCCAGCAGCCAAGACGCTAGCGGGGGCGCGAACACCGGGGAGCTGTTTTTT
CASSQDASGGANTGELFF
>.|TRBJ1-5|.|15|TRBV9
TGTGCCAGCAGCGTGGCAGGGACTTTAAATCAGCCCCAGCATTTT
CASSVAGTLNQPQHF
>few|TRBJ2-1|TRBD2|17|TRBV4-2
TGTGCCAGCAGCCAAGATCGTGATAGCGGGGTGTACAATGAGCAGTTCTTC
CASSQDRDSGVYNEQFF
>once|TRBJ1-4|.|13|TRBV10-3
TGTGCCATCGGCGGGGGGGGTGATGAAAAACTGTTTTTT
CAIGGGGDEKLFF
>.|TRBJ1-1|.|12|TRBV11-1
TGTGCCAGCAGCTCGGTAGACACTGAAGCTTTCTTT
CASSSVDTEAFF
>.|TRBJ2-3|TRBD1|15|TRBV2
TGTGCCAGCAGCCCGACAGGGGGCGGCACAGATACGCAGTATTTT
CASSPTGGGTDTQYF
>.|TRBJ2-5|TRBD2|13|TRBV5-4
TGTGCCAGCAGCTCGAGCGGGGGCCCGACCCAGTACTTC
CASSSSGGPTQYF
>.|TRBJ1-1|.|11|TRBV20-1
TGCAGTGCCGGCAGGGGAACTGAAGCTTTCTTT
CSAGRGTEAFF
>.|TRBJ1-1|TRBD1|15|TRBV6-5
TGTGCCAGCAGTCCACAGGGGGCATACAACACTGAAGCTTTCTTT
CASSPQGAYNTEAFF
>once|TRBJ1-2|TRBD1|16|TRBV18
TGTGCCAGCTCAGCAAACTCAAACAGGGGAAACTATGGCTACACCTTC
CASSANSNRGNYGYTF
>.|TRBJ2-2|TRBD1|15|TRBV5-1
TGCGCCAGCAGCCAGGGGGAGAGAAACACCGGGGAGCTGTTTTTT
CASSQGERNTGELFF
>.|TRBJ1-4|.|14|TRBV4-3
TGCGCCAGCAGCCAAGAGACAGCCGGGGAAAAACTGTTTTTT
CASSQETAGEKLFF
>.|TRBJ1-2|TRBD1|18|TRBV7-6
TGTGCCAGCAGCCCTCGTCCGGGACAGGGGTTATCAGAGTATGGCTACACCTTC
CASSPRPGQGLSEYGYTF
>.|TRBJ2-5|TRBD1|13|TRBV6-6
TGTGCCAGCCAACAGGGGGCGGAAGAGACCCAGTACTTC
CASQQGAEETQYF
>.|TRBJ1-4|.|14|TRBV2
TGTGCCAGCAGTTTGACAGCAACTAATGAAAAACTGTTTTTT
CASSLTATNEKLFF
>.|TRBJ2-1|TRBD2|15|TRBV6-5
TGTGCCAGCACCCAGACTAGCGGGGGGTACAATGAGCAGTTCTTC
CASTQTSGGYNEQFF
>.|TRBJ1-2|TRBD1|13|TRBV7-2
TGTGCCAGCAGGCCGGGACAGGGGCCTGGCTACACCTTC
CASRPGQGPGYTF
>.|TRBJ1-3|.|12|TRBV7-9
TGTGCCGCGGGGGGCCCAGGAAACACCATATATTTT
CAAGGPGNTIYF
>.|TRBJ2-4|TRBD1|14|TRBV7-2
TGTGCCAGCAGCTTTATGGACAGGGGGGGCATTCAGTACTTC
CASSFMDRGGIQYF
>.|TRBJ1-3|TRBD1|18|TRBV5-1
TGCGCCAGCAGCTTGGAGGGACAGGGTGAGAGAGGTGGAAACACCATATATTTT
CASSLEGQGERGGNTIYF
>.|TRBJ2-7|.|13|TRBV9
TGTGCCAGCAGCGTAGAGGGGTCCTACGAGCAGTACTTC
CASSVEGSYEQYF
>.|TRBJ1-2|.|14|TRBV11-2
TGTGCCAGCAGCTTAGGTGCGGGGAACTATGGCTACACCTTC
CASSLGAGNYGYTF
>.|TRBJ1-1|.|13|TRBV29-1
TGCAGCGTCGGAAACCGGGGGTACACTGAAGCTTTCTTT
CSVGNRGYTEAFF
>.|TRBJ1-1|.|16|TRBV18
TGTGCCAGCTCCCCGATATCGGGACACAGAAACACTGAAGCTTTCTTT
CASSPISGHRNTEAFF
>.|TRBJ1-6|.|14|TRBV5-1
TGCGCCAGCAGCCCCCGGGGGGATGGATCACCCCTCCACTTT
CASSPRGDGSPLHF
>.|TRBJ1-1|.|14|TRBV2
TGTGCCAGCAGTGAACCCGGGCAGGGCACTGAAGCTTTCTTT
CASSEPGQGTEAFF
>once|TRBJ1-1|TRBD1|15|TRBV7-2
TGTGCCAGCAGCTACGAGACAGGGTTTCAGGCTGAAGCTTTCTTT
CASSYETGFQAEAFF
>.|TRBJ1-4|.|16|TRBV30
TGTGCCTGGAGTGGAGGAACCGGGATGAATAATGAAAAACTGTTTTTT
CAWSGGTGMNNEKLFF
>.|TRBJ1-2|.|17|TRBV7-2
TGTGCCAGCAGCTTTGGCAGCGGGCCTCCCAATAACTATGGCTACACCTTC
CASSFGSGPPNNYGYTF
>.|TRBJ1-2|.|12|TRBV6-5
TGTGCCAGTATGGGGGGGGGTTATGGCTACACCTTC
CASMGGGYGYTF
>few|TRBJ2-5|.|22|TRBV4-2
.
CASSPGISVPAAKIGRQETQYF
>.|TRBJ2-7|.|13|TRBV6-1
TGTGCCAGCAGTCGCGACTGGACCTACGAGCAGTACTTC
CASSRDWTYEQYF
>.|TRBJ2-1|.|14|TRBV7-6
TGTGCCAGCAGCGCCGGCGGGTTTGGGAATGAGCAGTTCTTC
CASSAGGFGNEQFF
>.|TRBJ1-4|.|17|TRBV7-6
TGTGCCAGCAGCTTAGATCCAGGGTCCTGGACTAATGAAAAACTGTTTTTT
CASSLDPGSWTNEKLFF
>.|TRBJ1-5|TRBD1|14|TRBV18
TGTGCCAGCTCGGCAGGACAGGGGGCGGGACCCCAGCATTTT
CASSAGQGAGPQHF